Following are 28 T cell receptor beta chains from one sample sequenced in a study of graft-versus-host responses after intestinal transplantation. These receptors have no identified antigens. Sequenced by immunoSEQ multiplex PCR; TCRdb stores in-frame clones only, minus some. The table includes about 59,000 clones, around 92% detected once. The sample here was unstimulated CD4+ T cells sorted from spleen or lymph node cells, taken before transplant. Receptors originate from a human donor who was the organ donor for an intestinal transplant.

The chain links TRBV7-8 to TRBJ2-7, with TRBD1 matching over 11 bases. The germline V gene encodes CDR1 SGHVS and CDR2 FQNEAQ. The CDR3 extends over 16 amino acids. The junction had 9 bases not matched to a gene; V was cut back by 5 bases and J by 3 bases. CDR3 sequence reads: CASSLLAGQGVYEQYF. In DNA, the CDR3 is TGTGCCAGCAGCCTCCTCGCGGGACAGGGGGTCTACGAGCAGTACTTC.

The chain couples TRBV4-3 to TRBJ2-3; perhaps TRBD2 as D (5 bases). V was shortened by 0 bases and J by 8 bases, with 9 bases between the two germline ends. Germline CDR1 reads LGHNA; CDR2 reads YSLEER. The CDR3 runs 13 residues. CDR3 residues: CASSQEEAGTQYF. The CDR3 bases are TGCGCCAGCAGCCAAGAAGAGGCGGGTACGCAGTATTTT.

This chain uses TRBV7-2 with TRBJ1-6; D ambiguous. V was pared by 1 base and J by 6 bases, with 16 bases between. The CDR3 has 17 residues. Germline CDR1 and CDR2: SGHTA and FQGNSA. The chain's CDR3 is CASSLVGQLSTNSPLHF. The CDR3, as DNA: TGTGCCAGCAGCTTAGTAGGGCAACTGAGTACTAATTCACCCCTCCACTTT.

The V and J genes are TRBV6-5 and TRBJ1-1; TRBD1 matches at 9 bases. After removal of 5 bases from V and 5 bases from J, the junction contained 6 bases not matched to a gene. The CDR3 is 14 amino acids. Germline lookup yields CDR1 MNHEY and CDR2 SVGAGI. The CDR3 here is CASSTGTGRTEAFF. For the CDR3, the DNA is TGTGCCAGCAGTACCGGGACAGGGAGGACTGAAGCTTTCTTT.

J is TRBJ1-5 and V is TRBV18; D not certain. Germline loops: CDR1 KGHSH, CDR2 LQKENI. Deletions cut 6 bases from V and 0 bases from J, with 9 bases between. This CDR3 is 14 amino acids long. The CDR3 bases are TGTGCCAGCTCCGGAGGATATAGCAATCAGCCCCAGCATTTT. Its protein product is CASSGGYSNQPQHF.

The chain uses TRBV10-3 and TRBJ2-5; 10 bases are a match to TRBD2. The germline gives CDR1 ENHRY, CDR2 SYGVKD. V lost 2 bases to trimming and J lost 2 bases; unmatched junction nucleotides: 8. CDR3 length: 17 amino acids. CDR3 DNA: TGTGCCATCAGTGAGGGAGGAGCGGGGGGGCCTCAAGAGACCCAGTACTTC. This sequence encodes CAISEGGAGGPQETQYF.

V gene TRBV30 combines with J gene TRBJ1-5, with D tentatively TRBD1 (5 bases). V lost 0 bases to trimming and J lost 5 bases, with 17 bases between them. There are 16 residues in the CDR3. CDR1 is GTSNPN and CDR2 is SVGIG in the germline V gene (reference sequence). The CDR3 loop is CAWSVTGGPPYQPQHF. The CDR3 DNA is TGTGCCTGGAGTGTAACAGGAGGACCACCATATCAGCCCCAGCATTTT.

The V call is TRBV5-4, the J call TRBJ1-2; no definite D call. The CDR3 loop spans 13 amino acids. Germline V gives CDR1 SGHNT, CDR2 YYREEE (reference sequence). Trimming left V 1 base short and J 4 bases short, with 8 bases between. The CDR3 here is CASSLTNLYGYTF. CDR3 DNA: TGTGCCAGCAGCTTGACCAACCTCTATGGCTACACCTTC.

The chain joins TRBV4-1 to TRBJ1-2; D is unclear. Looked up from germline, CDR1 is MGHRA and CDR2 is YSYEKL. This CDR3 spans 14 amino acids. Trimming pared 0 bases from V and 2 bases from J, leaving 7 bases between. The CDR3 nucleotides read TGCGCCAGCAGCCAAGAAGGCCTGAACTATGGCTACACCTTC. It codes for CASSQEGLNYGYTF.

V gene TRBV5-1 combines with J gene TRBJ2-7; possible D gene TRBD1, 6 bases. Germline V gene sequence: CDR1 SGHRS, CDR2 YFSETQ. Trimming took off 4 bases at V and 4 bases at J, with 12 bases between the two ends. The CDR3 has 13 amino acids. CDR3 nucleotide sequence: TGCGCCAGCAGCATCGGGGACATTTACGAGCAGTACTTC. Translated: CASSIGDIYEQYF. Full variable domain (rest looked up from reference TRBV5-1 and TRBJ2-7): KAGVTQTPRYLIKTRGQQVTLSCSPISGHRSVSWYQQTPGQGLQFLFEYFSETQRNKGNFPGRFSGRQFSNSRSEMNVSTLELGDSALYLCASSIGDIYEQYFGPGTRLTVT.

The chain carries TRBV29-1 and TRBJ1-5; maybe TRBD1 (5 bases). Trimming removed 7 bases at V and 1 base at J, with 11 bases between. This CDR3 region has 13 residues. Germline V gene lookup returns CDR1 SQVTM and CDR2 ANQGSEA. The CDR3 region is CSARGDSNQPQHF. The CDR3 DNA follows: TGCAGCGCCCGGGGGGACAGCAATCAGCCCCAGCATTTT.

V usage is TRBV23-1 and J usage is TRBJ2-2; D is uncertain. TRBV23-1 counts as an open reading frame of uncertain function. V was clipped by 2 bases and J by 6 bases, with 10 bases between them. The CDR3 extends over 14 amino acids. CDR3 DNA sequence: TGCGCCAGCAGTCAACCAGGTCAGTCCGGGGAGCTGTTTTTT. It translates to CASSQPGQSGELFF.

Only one count was recorded for this clone. V gene TRBV4-3 combines with J gene TRBJ1-3; D is perhaps TRBD1 (6 bases). The germline gives CDR1 LGHNA, CDR2 YSLEER. The CDR3 is made up of 16 amino acids. The V end was cut by 4 bases, the J end by 0 bases, with 13 bases between. CDR3 in amino acids: CASSRNGGGSGNTIYF. The CDR3 coding sequence is TGCGCCAGCAGCCGAAACGGGGGCGGCTCTGGAAACACCATATATTTT.

The gene calls are TRBV5-1 and TRBJ2-3, with 7 bases fitting TRBD2. The V gene's germline CDR1 is SGHRS and CDR2 YFSETQ. After removal of 0 bases from V and 2 bases from J, the junction contained 3 bases not matched to a gene. The CDR3 contains 15 residues. CDR3 amino acids: CASSLVLADTDTQYF. The DNA of the CDR3 is TGCGCCAGCAGCTTGGTTCTAGCGGACACAGATACGCAGTATTTT.

V gene TRBV19 combines with J gene TRBJ1-6; the D gene is possibly TRBD1 (6 bases). Germline CDR1 is LNHDA and CDR2 is SQIVND (reference sequence). V shed 5 bases and J shed 9 bases, with 17 bases lying between them. The CDR3 consists of 15 residues. CDR3 residues: CASSLGGNWGSPLHF. CDR3 sequence (DNA): TGTGCCAGTAGTTTAGGGGGGAACTGGGGTTCACCCCTCCACTTT. The variable domain in full, with the rest retrieved from reference TRBV19 and TRBJ1-6, is DGGITQSPKYLFRKEGQNVTLSCEQNLNHDAMYWYRQDPGQGLRLIYYSQIVNDFQKGDIAEGYSVSREKKESFPLTVTSAQKNPTAFYLCASSLGGNWGSPLHFGNGTRLTVT.

The chain has TRBV27 and TRBJ2-1; unclear D gene. Looked up from germline, CDR1 is MNHEY and CDR2 is SMNVEV (reference sequence). This CDR3 region has 12 residues. The ends were cut back, 9 bases at V and 3 bases at J, with 9 bases in the middle. Here the CDR3 DNA reads TGTGCCAGTCTAAGCCTCTACAATGAGCAGTTCTTC. Translated: CASLSLYNEQFF.

This chain links TRBV7-9 with TRBJ1-1, with 7 bases fitting TRBD1. The length of the CDR3 is 13 residues. Germline trimming cut 5 bases from V and 11 bases from J; bases unmatched to any gene: 11. Per germline, CDR1 SEHNR and CDR2 FQNEAQ (reference sequence). The CDR3 DNA reads as TGTGCCAGCAGCCTAAAGGGAGACAGGGCTGCTTTCTTT. Translating it yields CASSLKGDRAAFF.

This clone was found a few times. The chain recombines TRBV10-3 with TRBJ2-3, with D perhaps matching TRBD1 or TRBD2 (5 bases each). The CDR3 sequence is 13 residues long. V lost 7 bases to trimming and J lost 2 bases, with 10 bases between them. Germline CDR1 reads ENHRY; CDR2 reads SYGVKD. CDR3 amino acids: CAITGDPTDTQYF. CDR3 DNA sequence: TGTGCCATCACCGGGGACCCCACAGATACGCAGTATTTT.

V and J are TRBV11-2 and TRBJ2-5; TRBD1 aligns across 7 bases. Germline V CDR1 and CDR2: SGHAT, FQNNGV. This CDR3 has 16 residues. J was trimmed by 4 bases and V by 3 bases; bases with no gene match: 11. The CDR3 coding sequence is TGTGCCAGCAGCTTTTTTACCTACAGGGGAAGAGAGACCCAGTACTTC. This translates into CASSFFTYRGRETQYF.

The J gene is TRBJ2-7, the V gene TRBV7-9; possibly TRBD1 or TRBD2 for D (5 bases each). Trimming took off 8 bases at V and 5 bases at J, with 19 bases between the two ends. This CDR3 spans 14 amino acids. In germline, CDR1 is SEHNR, CDR2 FQNEAQ (reference sequence). The CDR3 DNA is TGTGCCAGCGGAAACCGGGACCAGACGCACGAGCAGTACTTC. Residues: CASGNRDQTHEQYF. The variable domain in full, with the rest retrieved from reference TRBV7-9 and TRBJ2-7, is DTGVSQNPRHKITKRGQNVTFRCDPISEHNRLYWYRQTLGQGPEFLTYFQNEAQLEKSRLLSDRFSAERPKGSFSTLEIQRTEQGDSAMYLCASGNRDQTHEQYFGPGTRLTVT.

The count of this clone is one. The rearrangement links TRBV12-2 to TRBJ2-5. Judging by the DNA end, TRBJ2-7 fits better; the J call may be wrong. TRBV12-2 is a known pseudogene. The CDR3 consists of 12 residues. CDR3 coding DNA: TGTGCAAGTCGCTTAGGACCATACGAGCAGTACTTC. Residues: CASRLGPYEQYF.

The chain recombines TRBV2 with TRBJ1-6; TRBD1 matches 7 bases. This CDR3 has 13 residues. Trimming removed 6 bases from V and 8 bases from J; junction bases left unmatched: 4. Germline V gene sequence: CDR1 SNHLY, CDR2 FYNNEI. The CDR3 DNA follows: TGTGCCAGCAGGGTAACAGGGGATTCACCCCTCCACTTT. Encoded protein: CASRVTGDSPLHF. The full variable domain, its missing parts supplied by reference TRBV2 and TRBJ1-6, is EPEVTQTPSHQVTQMGQEVILRCVPISNHLYFYWYRQILGQKVEFLVSFYNNEISEKSEIFDDQFSVERPDGSNFTLKIRSTKLEDSAMYFCASRVTGDSPLHFGNGTRLTVT.

The chain is built from TRBV5-1 and TRBJ1-1; D unresolved. V lost 0 bases to trimming and J lost 2 bases, with 8 bases between them. The germline CDR1 and CDR2 sequences are SGHRS and YFSETQ. The CDR3 runs 14 residues. The CDR3 loop is CASSLDRTNTEAFF. CDR3 coding DNA: TGCGCCAGCAGCTTGGACAGAACAAACACTGAAGCTTTCTTT.

In nucleotides, the CDR3 is TGTGCCAGCAGTGCGAGGGGCCTATATAGCAATCAGCCCCAGCATTTT. It translates to CASSARGLYSNQPQHF. This sequence joins TRBV6-1 and TRBJ1-5; possibly TRBD1 for D (5 bases). Trimming shortened V by 4 bases and J by 0 bases, and 13 bases separated the two germline ends. Per the germline V gene, CDR1 is MNHNS and CDR2 is SASEGT. The CDR3 consists of 16 residues.

With regard to this clone: A read error may produce the germline difference seen at one junction end. The chain links TRBV30 to TRBJ2-7; D is undetermined. CDR1 is GTSNPN and CDR2 is SVGIG in the germline V gene (reference sequence). The CDR3 contains 12 residues. The CDR3 DNA sequence: TGTGTCTGGAGTGTACGAAGGACGAAGCAGTACTTC. This sequence encodes CVWSVRRTKQYF.

V usage is TRBV4-3 and J usage is TRBJ1-3; tentatively, D is TRBD1 (5 bases). The CDR3 runs 14 residues. The germline V gene has CDR1 LGHNA and CDR2 YSLEER. The V and J ends lost 0 bases and 7 bases respectively, with 10 bases between them. The CDR3 sequence: CASSQDLGVNTIYF. In DNA, the CDR3 is TGCGCCAGCAGCCAAGATTTGGGGGTGAACACCATATATTTT.

A word on this clone: This specimen includes other DNA sequences encoding the same CDR3. V and J are TRBV30 and TRBJ2-7; no clear D gene. Trimming took off 0 bases at V and 3 bases at J, with 6 bases between the two ends. The CDR3 covers 12 residues. Germline CDR1 is GTSNPN and CDR2 is SVGIG (reference sequence). In DNA, the CDR3 is TGTGCCTGGAGTGTACGCGGCTACGAGCAGTACTTC. Translating gives CAWSVRGYEQYF.

In this sample, this clone turned up once. Other DNA sequences in this specimen translate into the identical CDR3. The chain is built from TRBV5-1 and TRBJ2-3; D uncertain. The CDR3 has 12 amino acids. Trimming took 0 bases from V and 4 from J, leaving 3 bases between them. Germline loops: CDR1 SGHRS, CDR2 YFSETQ. CDR3 residues: CASSLGSDTQYF. The CDR3 DNA sequence: TGCGCCAGCAGCTTGGGGTCAGATACGCAGTATTTT.